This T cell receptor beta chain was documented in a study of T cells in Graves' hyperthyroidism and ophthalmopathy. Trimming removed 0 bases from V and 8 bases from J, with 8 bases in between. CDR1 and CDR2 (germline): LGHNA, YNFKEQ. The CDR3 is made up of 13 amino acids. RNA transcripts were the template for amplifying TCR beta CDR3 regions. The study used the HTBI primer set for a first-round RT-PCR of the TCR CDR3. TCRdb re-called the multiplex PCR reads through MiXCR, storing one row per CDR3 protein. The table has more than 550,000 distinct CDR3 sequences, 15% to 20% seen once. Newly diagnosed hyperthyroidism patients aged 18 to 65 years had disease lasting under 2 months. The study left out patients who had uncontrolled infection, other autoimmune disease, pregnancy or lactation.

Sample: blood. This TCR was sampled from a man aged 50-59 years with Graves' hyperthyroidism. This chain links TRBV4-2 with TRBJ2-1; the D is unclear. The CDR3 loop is CASSQEGVDEQFF. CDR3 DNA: TGTGCCAGCAGCCAAGAGGGTGTCGATGAGCAGTTCTTC.